Listed below are T cell receptor beta chains from one sample, sequenced in a study of blood T cell repertoires in COVID-19. Only in-frame clones appear in the TCRdb table, and some are missing; sequencing was by immunoSEQ multiplex PCR. The sample comprises about 34,000 clones, more than 70% of which are singletons, and under 15% rests with the top ten. Sequencing was performed on peripheral blood. The receptors were sampled from a man at least 80 years old with active or convalescent COVID-19. Each CDR3 is given with its conserved first and last residue. The D gene is left open where the match is weak. Expanded clones are given a class, and other clones once, few, many or no size at all.

>TRBV30|TRBJ2-4|few|NA|17
TGTGCCTGGAGTGTCCTCTCTCGCGGGATAGGGAAAAACATTCAGTACTTC
CAWSVLSRGIGKNIQYF
>TRBV19|TRBJ1-2|NA|NA|13
TGTGCCAGTAGCGCAGGGGTTAGCTATGGCTACACCTTC
CASSAGVSYGYTF
>TRBV7-9|TRBJ1-2|few|TRBD1|16
TGTGCCAGCAGCCAACAAGCCGGGACAGCAGAATATGGCTACACCTTC
CASSQQAGTAEYGYTF
>TRBV5-4|TRBJ1-6|NA|NA|14
TGTGCCAGCAGCCTCGACAGAAGTAATTCACCCCTCCACTTT
CASSLDRSNSPLHF
>TRBV7-2|TRBJ2-5|NA|NA|13
TGTGCCAGCAGCTTTTTGGGGGCAGAGACCCAGTACTTC
CASSFLGAETQYF
>TRBV2|TRBJ2-1|few|TRBD2|15
TGTGCCAGCACTAGGGGACTAGCGAAGTACAATGAGCAGTTCTTC
CASTRGLAKYNEQFF
>TRBV10-3|TRBJ2-5|NA|NA|14
TGTGCCATCAGTGCAGGGGATCCCAAAGAGACCCAGTACTTC
CAISAGDPKETQYF
>TRBV29-1|TRBJ2-7|NA|NA|15
TGCAGCGTTGGACACTTAATTAGCGGATCCTACGAGCAGTACTTC
CSVGHLISGSYEQYF
>TRBV3-1/TRBV3-2|TRBJ2-7|few|NA|14
TGTGCCAGCAGCCAAGAGCATAGGGCGGGTGAGCAGTACTTC
CASSQEHRAGEQYF
>TRBV5-1|TRBJ1-3|NA|TRBD1|19
TGCGCCAGCAGCTTGAGGCAGAACTCCGGGACAGACTCTGGAAACACCATATATTTT
CASSLRQNSGTDSGNTIYF
>TRBV7-3|TRBJ2-1|NA|TRBD2|15
TGTGCCAGCAGCTTATCACTAGCGGGAGTTAATGAGCAGTTCTTC
CASSLSLAGVNEQFF
>TRBV9|TRBJ2-1|NA|TRBD1|16
TGTGCCAGCAGCGTATCTGGACAGGGAGCGGGCAATGAGCAGTTCTTC
CASSVSGQGAGNEQFF
>TRBV9|TRBJ1-2|NA|NA|14
TGTGCCAGCAGCGTAGAGGACATTGGGTATGGCTACACCTTC
CASSVEDIGYGYTF
>TRBV6-1|TRBJ2-1|NA|NA|13
TGTGCCAGCAGTGAAGCGCGAGGGTATGAGCAGTTCTTC
CASSEARGYEQFF
>TRBV19|TRBJ2-7|NA|NA|15
TGTGCCAGTAGTATCACGATAGCGGATCAATACGAGCAGTACTTC
CASSITIADQYEQYF